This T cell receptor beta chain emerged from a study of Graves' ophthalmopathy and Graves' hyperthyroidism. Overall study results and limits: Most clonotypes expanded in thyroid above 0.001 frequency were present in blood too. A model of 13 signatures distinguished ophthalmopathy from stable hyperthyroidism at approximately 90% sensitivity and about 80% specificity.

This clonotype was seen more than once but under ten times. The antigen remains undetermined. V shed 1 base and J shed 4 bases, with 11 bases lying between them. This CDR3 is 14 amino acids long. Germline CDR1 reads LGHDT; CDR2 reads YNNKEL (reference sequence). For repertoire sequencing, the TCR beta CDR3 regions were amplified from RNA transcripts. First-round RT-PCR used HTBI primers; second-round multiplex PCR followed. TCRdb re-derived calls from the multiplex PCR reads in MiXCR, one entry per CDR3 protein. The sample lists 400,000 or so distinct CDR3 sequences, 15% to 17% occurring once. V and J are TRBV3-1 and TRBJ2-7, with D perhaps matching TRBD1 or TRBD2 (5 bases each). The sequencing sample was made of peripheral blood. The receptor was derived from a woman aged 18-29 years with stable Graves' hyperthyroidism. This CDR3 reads CASSQGGREYEQYF. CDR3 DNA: TGTGCCAGCAGCCAAGGGGGCAGGGAGTACGAGCAGTACTTC.